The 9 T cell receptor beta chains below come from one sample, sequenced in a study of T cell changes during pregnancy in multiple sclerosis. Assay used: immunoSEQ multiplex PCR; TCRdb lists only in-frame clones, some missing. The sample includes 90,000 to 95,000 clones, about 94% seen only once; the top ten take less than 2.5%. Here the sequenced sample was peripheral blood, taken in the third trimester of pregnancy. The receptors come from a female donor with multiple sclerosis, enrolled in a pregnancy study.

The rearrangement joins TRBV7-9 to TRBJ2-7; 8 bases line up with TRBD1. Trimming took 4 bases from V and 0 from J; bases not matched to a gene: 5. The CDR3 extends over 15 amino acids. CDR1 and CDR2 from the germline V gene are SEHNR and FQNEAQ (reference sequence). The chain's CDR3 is CASSSRQGSSYEQYF. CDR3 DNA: TGTGCCAGCAGCTCCAGACAGGGGAGCTCCTACGAGCAGTACTTC.

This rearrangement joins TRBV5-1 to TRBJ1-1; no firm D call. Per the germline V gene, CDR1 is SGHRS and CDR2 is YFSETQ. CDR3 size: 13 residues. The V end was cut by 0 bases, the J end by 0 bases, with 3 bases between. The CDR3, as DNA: TGCGCCAGCAGCTTGGTAATGAACACTGAAGCTTTCTTT. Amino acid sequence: CASSLVMNTEAFF.

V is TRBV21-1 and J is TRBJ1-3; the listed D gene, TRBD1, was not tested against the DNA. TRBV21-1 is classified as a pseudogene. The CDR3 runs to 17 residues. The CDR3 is CASSKVNQATSGNTIYF. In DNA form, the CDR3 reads TGTGCCAGCAGCAAAGTGAATCAGGCGACCTCTGGAAACACCATATATTTT.

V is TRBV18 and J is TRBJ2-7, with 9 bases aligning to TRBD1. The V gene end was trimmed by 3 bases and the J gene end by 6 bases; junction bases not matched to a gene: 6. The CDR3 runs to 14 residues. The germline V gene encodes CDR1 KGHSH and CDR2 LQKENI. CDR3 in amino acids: CASSPLGQGGEQYF. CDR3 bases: TGTGCCAGCTCACCTCTGGGACAGGGTGGCGAGCAGTACTTC. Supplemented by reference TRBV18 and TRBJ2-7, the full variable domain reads NAGVMQNPRHLVRRRGQEARLRCSPMKGHSHVYWYRQLPEEGLKFMVYLQKENIIDESGMPKERFSAEFPKEGPSILRIQQVVRGDSAAYFCASSPLGQGGEQYFGPGTRLTVT.

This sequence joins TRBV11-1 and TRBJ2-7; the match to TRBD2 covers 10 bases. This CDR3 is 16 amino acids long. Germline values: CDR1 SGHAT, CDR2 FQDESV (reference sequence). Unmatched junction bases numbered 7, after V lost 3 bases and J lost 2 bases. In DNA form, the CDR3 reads TGTGCCAGCAGCTTCGAGCGGAGCGGGAGGGCCTACGAGCAGTACTTC. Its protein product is CASSFERSGRAYEQYF.

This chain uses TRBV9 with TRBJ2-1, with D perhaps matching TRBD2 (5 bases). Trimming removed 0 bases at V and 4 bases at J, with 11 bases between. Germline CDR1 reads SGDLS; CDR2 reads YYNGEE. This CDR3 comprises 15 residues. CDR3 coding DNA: TGTGCCAGCAGCGTAGCGGGGTTATTGTACAATGAGCAGTTCTTC. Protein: CASSVAGLLYNEQFF.

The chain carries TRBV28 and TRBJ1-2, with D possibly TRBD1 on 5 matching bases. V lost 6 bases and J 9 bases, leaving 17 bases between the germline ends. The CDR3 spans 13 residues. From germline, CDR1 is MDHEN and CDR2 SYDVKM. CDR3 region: CASSDGGDGSYTF. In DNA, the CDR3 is TGTGCCAGCAGCGATGGGGGGGACGGGAGCTACACCTTC.

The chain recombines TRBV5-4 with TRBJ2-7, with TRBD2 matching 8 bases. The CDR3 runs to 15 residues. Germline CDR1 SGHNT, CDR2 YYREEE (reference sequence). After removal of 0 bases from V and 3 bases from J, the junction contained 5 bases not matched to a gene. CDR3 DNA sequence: TGTGCCAGCAGCTTGGGGGCGGGAGGCCTCTACGAGCAGTACTTC. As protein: CASSLGAGGLYEQYF.

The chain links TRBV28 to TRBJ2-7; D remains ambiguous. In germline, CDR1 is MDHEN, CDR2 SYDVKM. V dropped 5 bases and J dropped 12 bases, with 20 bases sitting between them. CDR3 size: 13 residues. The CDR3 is CASSPTDGPVPYF. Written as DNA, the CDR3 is TGTGCCAGCAGTCCTACAGATGGGCCCGTGCCGTACTTC. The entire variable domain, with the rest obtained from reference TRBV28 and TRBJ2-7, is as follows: DVKVTQSSRYLVKRTGEKVFLECVQDMDHENMFWYRQDPGLGLRLIYFSYDVKMKEKGDIPEGYSVSREKKERFSLILESASTNQTSMYLCASSPTDGPVPYFGPGTRLTVT.